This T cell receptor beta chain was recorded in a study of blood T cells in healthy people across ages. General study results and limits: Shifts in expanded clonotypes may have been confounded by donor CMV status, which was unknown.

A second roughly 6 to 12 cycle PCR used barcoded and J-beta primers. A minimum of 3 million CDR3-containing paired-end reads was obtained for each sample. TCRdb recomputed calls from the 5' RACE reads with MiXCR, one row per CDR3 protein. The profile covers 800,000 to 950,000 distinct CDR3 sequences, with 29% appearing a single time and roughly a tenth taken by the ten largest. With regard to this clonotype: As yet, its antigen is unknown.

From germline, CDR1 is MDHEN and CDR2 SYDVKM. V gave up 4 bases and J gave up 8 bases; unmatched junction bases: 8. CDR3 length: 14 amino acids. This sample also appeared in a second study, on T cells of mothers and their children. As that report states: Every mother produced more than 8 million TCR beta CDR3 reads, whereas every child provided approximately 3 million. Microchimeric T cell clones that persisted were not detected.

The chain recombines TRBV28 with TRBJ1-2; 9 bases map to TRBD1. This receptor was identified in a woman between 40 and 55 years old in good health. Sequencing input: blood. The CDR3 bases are TGTGCCAGCAGTTCAAGACAGGGGGTTAGAGGCTACACCTTC. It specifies CASSSRQGVRGYTF.